This T cell receptor beta chain was sequenced during a study of blood T cell repertoires in COVID-19. Study-level background: Specimens from acute and convalescent COVID-19 originated in the United States, Italy and Spain. PBMCs, B-cell-depleted T cells, or T cells were the source of the cDNA or gDNA that made up the material.

Data came from immunoSEQ multiplex PCR; TCRdb stores just in-frame clones and leaves some out. The sample records 180,000 or so clones, 70% to 90% being singletons. Per the germline V gene, CDR1 is SQVTM and CDR2 is ANQGSEA. This CDR3 comprises 13 residues. With V trimmed by 7 bases and J by 4 bases, 5 bases remained unmatched. This TCR came from a young man with acute or convalescent COVID-19. Sequenced sample: peripheral blood. This chain connects TRBV29-1 to TRBJ2-5; 11 bases align to TRBD1. The DNA of the CDR3 is TGCAGCGCGGACAGGGGGCGGGCAGAGACCCAGTACTTC. Translated: CSADRGRAETQYF.